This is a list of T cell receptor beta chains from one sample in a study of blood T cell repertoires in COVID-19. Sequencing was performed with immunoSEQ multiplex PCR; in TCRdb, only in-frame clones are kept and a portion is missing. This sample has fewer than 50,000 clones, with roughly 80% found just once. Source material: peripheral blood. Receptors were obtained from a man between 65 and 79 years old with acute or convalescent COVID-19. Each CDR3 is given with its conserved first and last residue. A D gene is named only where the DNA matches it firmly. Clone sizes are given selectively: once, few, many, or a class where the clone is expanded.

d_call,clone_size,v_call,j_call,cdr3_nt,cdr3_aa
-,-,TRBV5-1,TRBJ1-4,TGCGCCAGCAGCTCACAGGGTAGTGATGAAAAACTGTTTTTT,CASSSQGSDEKLFF
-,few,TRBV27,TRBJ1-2,TGTGCCAGCAGTCCATTCCCGACTGGTCCTTATGGCTACACCTTC,CASSPFPTGPYGYTF
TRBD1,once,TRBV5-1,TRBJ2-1,TGCGCCAGCAGCTTCATACAGGGGCTCCAGTTCTTC,CASSFIQGLQFF
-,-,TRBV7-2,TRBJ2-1,TGTGCCAGCAGCTTAGCGGAGGCTTACAATGAGCAGTTCTTC,CASSLAEAYNEQFF
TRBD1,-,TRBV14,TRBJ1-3,TGTGCCAGCAGCCGCCCTAGGGGGCTTGGAAACACCATATATTTT,CASSRPRGLGNTIYF
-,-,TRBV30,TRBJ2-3,TGTGCCTGGAAAACCAATCCTTCCCGGACAGATACGCAGTATTTT,CAWKTNPSRTDTQYF
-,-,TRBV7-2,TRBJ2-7,TGTGCCAGCAGCGGAGGGACCGTCTCCTACGAGCAGTACTTC,CASSGGTVSYEQYF
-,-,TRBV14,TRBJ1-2,TGTGCCAGCAGCCGGGAGGTCGGGTCTGGCTACACCTTC,CASSREVGSGYTF
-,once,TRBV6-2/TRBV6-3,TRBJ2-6,TGTGCCAGCAGTACCTCTTTCGGGTACTCTGGGGCCAACGTCCTGACTTTC,CASSTSFGYSGANVLTF
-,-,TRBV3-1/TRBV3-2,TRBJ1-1,TGTGCCAGCAGCCTTGCGACAGGGAACACTGAAGCTTTCTTT,CASSLATGNTEAFF
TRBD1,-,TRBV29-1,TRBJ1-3,TGCAGCGTTGAGGGACAGGTCTCTGGAAACACCATATATTTT,CSVEGQVSGNTIYF
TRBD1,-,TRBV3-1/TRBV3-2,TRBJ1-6,TGTGCCAGCACCCTTAGGACAGGCAATTCACCCCTCCACTTT,CASTLRTGNSPLHF
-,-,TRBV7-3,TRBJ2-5,TGTGCCAGCAGCTTCCTCCCCGCGACGTCGGGGAAAGAGACCCAGTACTTC,CASSFLPATSGKETQYF
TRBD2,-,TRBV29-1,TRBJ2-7,TGCAGCGTTGGGGTTCGGGGGGAAACCTACGAGCAGTACTTC,CSVGVRGETYEQYF
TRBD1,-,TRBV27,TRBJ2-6,TGTGCCAGCAGTTACCAAACCGCCCGGGACAGGAAGATCCGCCCTGGGGCCAACGTCCTGACTTTC,CASSYQTARDRKIRPGANVLTF
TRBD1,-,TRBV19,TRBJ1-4,TGTGCCAGTAGTACCCGGACAGGGGGAAATGAAAAACTGTTTTTT,CASSTRTGGNEKLFF
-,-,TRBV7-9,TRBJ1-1,TGTGCCAGCAGCTTAGTGCAGGGCAACACTGAAGCTTTCTTT,CASSLVQGNTEAFF
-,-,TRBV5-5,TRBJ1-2,TGTGCCAGCAGCTTGGACAGGAACTATGGCTACACCTTC,CASSLDRNYGYTF
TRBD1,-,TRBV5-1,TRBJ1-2,TGCGCCAGCAGCCCTGGACAGGGGAACTATGGCTACACCTTC,CASSPGQGNYGYTF
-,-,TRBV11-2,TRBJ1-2,TGTGCCAGCAGCTCAACCGCTAGGGGTGGCTACACCTTC,CASSSTARGGYTF
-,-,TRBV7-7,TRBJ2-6,TGTGCTAGCAGCCCCGACAGGTTTCTCTCAGGGGCCAACGTCCTGACTTTC,CASSPDRFLSGANVLTF
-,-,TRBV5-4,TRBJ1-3,TGTGCCAGCAGCTCGGGGACTTTTCACTCTGGAAACACCATATATTTT,CASSSGTFHSGNTIYF
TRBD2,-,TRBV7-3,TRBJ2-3,TGTGCCAGCAGCTTAAGGGCTAGCGGGTATTCGTCAGATACGCAGTATTTT,CASSLRASGYSSDTQYF
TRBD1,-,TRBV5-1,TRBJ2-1,TGCGCCAGCAGCTTGGGGTATGGGACAGGTTACAATGAGCAGTTCTTC,CASSLGYGTGYNEQFF
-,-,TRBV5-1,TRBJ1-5,TGCGCCAGCAGCTTGTTGGGGGGGAGCAATCAGCCCCAGCATTTT,CASSLLGGSNQPQHF
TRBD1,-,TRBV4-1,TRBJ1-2,TGCGCCAGCAGCCAGGGACCCGGGACAGCCTTGCACTATGGCTACACCTTC,CASSQGPGTALHYGYTF
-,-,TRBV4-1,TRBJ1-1,TGCGCCAGCACCCTAAAACAGGAGTTGAGCACTGAAGCTTTCTTT,CASTLKQELSTEAFF
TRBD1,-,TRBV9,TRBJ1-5,TGTGCCAGCAGCGTAGACGGACAGGGTAATCAGCCCCAGCATTTT,CASSVDGQGNQPQHF
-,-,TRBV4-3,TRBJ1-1,TGCGCCAGCAGCCGAAACACAGGGAACACTGAAGCTTTCTTT,CASSRNTGNTEAFF
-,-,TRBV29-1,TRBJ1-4,TGCAGCGTTGGTTCAGGAAATGAAAAACTGTTTTTT,CSVGSGNEKLFF
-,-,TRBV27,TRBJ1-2,TGTGCCAGCACTCTCAACTATGGCTACACCTTC,CASTLNYGYTF
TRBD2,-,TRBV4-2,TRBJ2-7,TGTGCCAGCAGCCTTGGTAGCGGGGGGGAGGGTTACGAGCAGTACTTC,CASSLGSGGEGYEQYF
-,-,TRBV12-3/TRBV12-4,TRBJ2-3,TGTGCCAGCAGTTTAGTAAGGGGTGGTACGCAGTATTTT,CASSLVRGGTQYF
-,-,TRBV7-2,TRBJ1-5,TGTGCCAGCAGCGAAACAGGTAATCAGCCCCAGCATTTT,CASSETGNQPQHF
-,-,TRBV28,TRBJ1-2,TGTGCCAGCAGTTCTACCGAACTCTATGGCTACACCTTC,CASSSTELYGYTF
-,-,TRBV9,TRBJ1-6,TGTGCCAGCAGCGTCCAGGGTTCTAATTCACCCCTCCACTTT,CASSVQGSNSPLHF
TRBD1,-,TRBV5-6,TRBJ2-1,TGTGCCAGCAGCTTGATGGTGGGGACAGAATACAATGAGCAGTTCTTC,CASSLMVGTEYNEQFF
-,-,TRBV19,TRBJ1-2,TGTGCCAGTAGTATAGCTTCTCTCCTCGGTATTCATGGCTACACCTTC,CASSIASLLGIHGYTF
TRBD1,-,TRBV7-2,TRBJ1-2,TGTGCCAGCAGTCAGGAGGATAGGGGGCGCGGAAATGGCTACACCTTC,CASSQEDRGRGNGYTF
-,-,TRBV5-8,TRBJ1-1,TGTGCCAGCAGCTTTGGCCAGAACACTGAAGCTTTCTTT,CASSFGQNTEAFF
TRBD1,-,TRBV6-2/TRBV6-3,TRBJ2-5,TGTGCCAGCAGTTCCCCAGTGACAGGGAAAGAGACCCAGTACTTC,CASSSPVTGKETQYF
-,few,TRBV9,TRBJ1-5,TGTGCCAGCAGCGTAGAGCGGGGTGTAAAGCCCCAGCATTTT,CASSVERGVKPQHF
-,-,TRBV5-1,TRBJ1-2,TGCGCCAGCAGCGAGACAGGACCTAACTATGGCTACACCTTC,CASSETGPNYGYTF
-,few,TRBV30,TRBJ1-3,TGTGCCTGGAGTGTAAGGCGGGGGGCGAACACTGGAAACACCATATATTTT,CAWSVRRGANTGNTIYF
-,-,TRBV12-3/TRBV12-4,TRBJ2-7,TGTGCCAGCAATCAGGGTGAGTCGTCCGAGCAGTACTTC,CASNQGESSEQYF
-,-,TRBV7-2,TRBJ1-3,TGTGCCAGCAGCTTCGCCGGGACTTATGCTGGAAACACCATATATTTT,CASSFAGTYAGNTIYF
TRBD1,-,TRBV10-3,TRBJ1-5,TGTGCCGCCTCCGACAGGGAACGTGGCAATCAGCCCCAGCATTTT,CAASDRERGNQPQHF
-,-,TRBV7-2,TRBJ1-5,TGTGCCAGCAGCCCCGGGGTGCGGCAGCCCCAGCATTTT,CASSPGVRQPQHF
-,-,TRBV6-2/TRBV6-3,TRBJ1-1,TGTGCCAGCAGTTTAGGGAGTTATACAACTGAAGCTTTCTTT,CASSLGSYTTEAFF